The text below deals with one T cell receptor beta chain. This sample is part of a study of blood T cell repertoires in COVID-19. Overall study context: T cells, B-cell-depleted T cells, or PBMCs supplied cDNA or gDNA.

The CDR3 runs 14 residues. Between the trimmed V and J ends, which lost 4 bases and 9 bases, there was a span of 13 bases. Germline CDR1 and CDR2: SNHLY and FYNNEI. Source study methods: Amplifying reference gene primers gave estimates of nucleated cell counts. TCRdb's copy holds only in-frame clones and misses some; the assay was immunoSEQ multiplex PCR. D and trimming were read from the DNA, whereas the V and J calls and clone size are those reported in that table. The sample lists some 200,000 clones; 70% to 90% were seen once. The rearrangement uses TRBV2 and TRBJ1-6, with D perhaps matching TRBD1 (5 bases). Specimen: peripheral blood. The receptor was derived from a woman aged 40 to 49 with acute or convalescent COVID-19. CDR3 residues: CASSAPGSSSPLHF. The CDR3 DNA reads TGTGCCAGCAGTGCCCCAGGGTCTTCTTCACCCCTCCACTTT.